The 16 T cell receptor beta chains given below trace back to one sample, sequenced in a study of T cell responses to AZD1222 COVID-19 vaccine. The data were produced by immunoSEQ multiplex PCR, yet TCRdb's version contains in-frame clones alone and is incomplete. Altogether about 120,000 clones are present, roughly 87% being singletons, with the ten largest covering about 2.5%. The sample consisted of peripheral blood, taken 28 days after the second AZD1222 dose. These TCRs come from an adult who received the AZD1222 COVID-19 vaccine.

V usage is TRBV5-4 and J usage is TRBJ2-5; D perhaps matches TRBD1 (6 bases). Germline CDR1 SGHNT, CDR2 YYREEE (reference sequence). Trimming shortened V by 3 bases and J by 5 bases, and 17 bases separated the two germline ends. The CDR3 contains 15 residues. CDR3 sequence (DNA): TGTGCCAGCAGCTCCAGGGGTCAACTGGGGGAGACCCAGTACTTC. Amino acid sequence: CASSSRGQLGETQYF.

The chain is built from TRBV4-3 and TRBJ1-5, with 10 positions matching TRBD1. V was clipped by 3 bases and J by 6 bases; unmatched bases: 5. The CDR3 totals 15 residues. The germline CDR1 and CDR2 sequences are LGHNA and YSLEER. The chain's CDR3 is CASSQDRGISQPQHF. As DNA, the CDR3 is TGCGCCAGCAGCCAGGACAGGGGGATTAGTCAGCCCCAGCATTTT.

The chain couples TRBV11-2 to TRBJ1-5; the D is unclear. With 0 bases removed from V and 3 bases from J, the gap between germline ends came to 9 bases. The CDR3 covers 15 residues. CDR1 and CDR2 (germline): SGHAT, FQNNGV. CDR3 amino acids: CASSLDGLVNQPQHF. CDR3 nucleotides: TGTGCCAGCAGCTTAGATGGCTTGGTCAATCAGCCCCAGCATTTT.

The gene calls are TRBV19 and TRBJ2-5; 12 nucleotides agree with TRBD2. Germline CDR1 and CDR2: LNHDA and SQIVND (reference sequence). The CDR3 consists of 13 residues. V shed 9 bases, J shed 2 bases, and the junction held 1 base outside the gene matches. CDR3 bases: TGTGCCAGCGGGACTAGCGGGCAAGAGACCCAGTACTTC. It yields the protein CASGTSGQETQYF.

This clone was seen a single time. The rearrangement links TRBV7-3 to TRBJ2-1; D could derive from TRBD1 or TRBD2 (6 bases each). Germline loops: CDR1 SGHTA, CDR2 FQGTGA. The CDR3 sequence is 14 residues long. V gave up 4 bases and J gave up 3 bases, with 10 bases separating them. This chain's CDR3 is CASSSGANYNEQFF. The CDR3 bases are TGTGCCAGCAGCTCGGGGGCTAACTACAATGAGCAGTTCTTC.

This rearrangement joins TRBV6-2 or TRBV6-3 to TRBJ1-2; 9 nucleotides agree with TRBD1. CDR1 is MNHEY, CDR2 SVGEGT, per germline. CDR3 length: 15 residues. The V and J ends lost 3 bases and 7 bases, in that order; junction bases with no gene match: 9. CDR3 sequence (DNA): TGTGCCAGCAGTTATCTCCGGGGACAGGGCACTGGCTACACCTTC. Translated: CASSYLRGQGTGYTF.

The chain recombines TRBV5-1 with TRBJ2-7; 15 nucleotides agree with TRBD2. The J segment lost 5 bases and the V segment lost 7 bases, leaving 16 bases of the junction unmatched. The CDR3 consists of 18 residues. The germline CDR1 and CDR2 sequences are SGHRS and YFSETQ. The CDR3 coding sequence is TGCGCCAGCGGTGCTAGAGGACTAGCGGGGGGGCGATCCGACGAGCAGTACTTC. It is translated as CASGARGLAGGRSDEQYF.

CDR3 sequence reads: CASSERQGGFQPQHF. The DNA of the CDR3 is TGTGCCAGCAGTGAAAGACAGGGGGGCTTTCAGCCCCAGCATTTT. The chain uses TRBV2 and TRBJ1-5, with 9 bases matching TRBD1. Germline values: CDR1 SNHLY, CDR2 FYNNEI. The CDR3 loop spans 15 amino acids. V was clipped by 2 bases and J by 6 bases; unmatched bases: 5. The complete variable domain, with remaining parts taken from reference TRBV2 and TRBJ1-5, reads EPEVTQTPSHQVTQMGQEVILRCVPISNHLYFYWYRQILGQKVEFLVSFYNNEISEKSEIFDDQFSVERPDGSNFTLKIRSTKLEDSAMYFCASSERQGGFQPQHFGDGTRLSIL.

The V call is TRBV7-2, the J call TRBJ1-2; D unresolved. Germline CDR1 SGHTA, CDR2 FQGNSA. The V end was cut by 2 bases, the J end by 3 bases, with 10 bases between. This CDR3 region has 14 residues. The DNA for the CDR3 is TGTGCCAGCAGCTTAACCCAGAACTACTATGGCTACACCTTC. The encoded protein is CASSLTQNYYGYTF. The full variable domain, with the rest looked up from reference TRBV7-2 and TRBJ1-2, is GAGVSQSPSNKVTEKGKDVELRCDPISGHTALYWYRQSLGQGLEFLIYFQGNSAPDKSGLPSDRFSAERTGGSVSTLTIQRTQQEDSAVYLCASSLTQNYYGYTFGSGTRLTVV.

The chain employs TRBV4-2 and TRBJ2-5, with 8 bases lining up with TRBD1. V shed 3 bases and J 1 base; nucleotides not matched to a gene: 1. The CDR3 spans 14 residues. Germline loops: CDR1 LGHNA, CDR2 YNFKEQ. The CDR3 loop is CASSQGTGQETQYF. Here the CDR3 DNA reads TGTGCCAGCAGCCAGGGGACAGGCCAAGAGACCCAGTACTTC.

V usage is TRBV5-1 and J usage is TRBJ2-3, with TRBD1 identical over 8 bases. CDR3 length: 15 residues. Germline V gives CDR1 SGHRS, CDR2 YFSETQ. V lost 3 bases to trimming and J lost 0 bases; unmatched junction nucleotides: 3. The CDR3 spells CASSSWTGSTDTQYF. The CDR3 DNA follows: TGCGCCAGCAGCTCCTGGACAGGGAGCACAGATACGCAGTATTTT.

This chain uses TRBV27 with TRBJ1-6, with 7 bases lining up with TRBD1. Germline CDR1 MNHEY, CDR2 SMNVEV (reference sequence). The CDR3 covers 16 residues. The trim removed 4 bases at V and 7 bases at J, leaving 10 bases unmatched. CDR3 DNA: TGTGCCAGCAGTTCACCGACAGGGCAGAAAAATTCACCCCTCCACTTT. It translates to CASSSPTGQKNSPLHF.

The table lists this clone with a count of one. The chain is built from TRBV10-3 and TRBJ1-1; D gene unclear. Trimming stripped 6 bases from V and 1 base from J, with 12 bases between. Germline V gene sequence: CDR1 ENHRY, CDR2 SYGVKD. This CDR3 has 14 residues. The CDR3 loop is CAIRPAGSNTEAFF. The CDR3 nucleotides are TGTGCCATCAGACCCGCAGGTTCGAACACTGAAGCTTTCTTT.

This chain links TRBV28 with TRBJ1-2; 8 nucleotides agree with TRBD1. V lost 7 bases to trimming and J lost 8 bases; unmatched junction nucleotides: 12. This CDR3 comprises 14 residues. Germline V gene data show CDR1 as MDHEN and CDR2 as SYDVKM. CDR3 loop: CASILRGQDQGYTF. The CDR3 nucleotides read TGTGCCAGCATTCTGAGGGGACAGGATCAAGGCTACACCTTC.

J is TRBJ1-1 and V is TRBV18; TRBD1 agrees at 7 bases. With V trimmed by 3 bases and J by 1 base, 5 bases remained unmatched. Germline assignment: CDR1 KGHSH and CDR2 LQKENI. The CDR3 has 15 amino acids. In nucleotides, the CDR3 is TGTGCCAGCTCACCGCGACAGGGCCCGAACACTGAAGCTTTCTTT. It yields the protein CASSPRQGPNTEAFF.

The chain links TRBV2 to TRBJ2-6; 7 bases are a match to TRBD1. The CDR3 contains 14 residues. Germline CDR1 SNHLY, CDR2 FYNNEI. The CDR3 spells CGTRQGSGANVLTF. CDR3 bases: TGTGGGACGAGACAGGGCTCTGGGGCCAACGTCCTGACTTTC. Filled out from reference TRBV2 and TRBJ2-6, the complete variable domain reads EPEVTQTPSHQVTQMGQEVILRCVPISNHLYFYWYRQILGQKVEFLVSFYNNEISEKSEIFDDQFSVERPDGSNFTLKIRSTKLEDSAMYFCGTRQGSGANVLTFGAGSRLTVL.